Shown below are 10 T cell receptor beta chains from a single sample sequenced in a study of blood T cell repertoires in COVID-19. Assay: immunoSEQ multiplex PCR; the TCRdb copy retains only in-frame clones and omits some. Of 150,000 to 200,000 clones in the sample, about 82% were seen once. Sequencing was carried out using peripheral blood. The receptor set was obtained from a woman in her 30s with acute or convalescent COVID-19.

This chain joins TRBV6-5 and TRBJ1-4, with D possibly TRBD1 on 6 matching bases. With 7 bases removed from V and 10 bases from J, the gap between germline ends came to 19 bases. The CDR3 covers 14 residues. The germline V gene has CDR1 MNHEY and CDR2 SVGAGI. The CDR3 coding sequence is TGTGCCAGCATCCCCGGAGGGGGGGCAGGAAAACTGTTTTTT. It yields the protein CASIPGGGAGKLFF.

The rearrangement links TRBV29-1 to TRBJ2-7, with 8 bases identical to TRBD2. This CDR3 contains 14 residues. Germline V CDR1 and CDR2: SQVTM, ANQGSEA. The trim removed 6 bases at V and 2 bases at J, leaving 9 bases unmatched. This CDR3 reads CSVERSGRPYEQYF. The DNA of the CDR3 is TGCAGCGTCGAAAGGAGCGGGAGACCCTACGAGCAGTACTTC.

With regard to this clone: Other DNA sequences in this sample translate to the same CDR3. The chain joins TRBV15 to TRBJ2-3; D may be TRBD2 (6 bases). CDR1 is LNHNV, CDR2 YYDKDF, per germline (reference sequence). V was shortened by 1 base and J by 2 bases, with 10 bases between the two germline ends. The CDR3 extends over 15 amino acids. CDR3 amino acids: CATSRAGEYTDTQYF. The CDR3 nucleotides read TGTGCCACCAGCAGAGCGGGGGAATACACAGATACGCAGTATTTT.

The chain uses TRBV28 and TRBJ1-5, with 7 bases fitting TRBD1. From germline, CDR1 is MDHEN and CDR2 SYDVKM. The CDR3 is made up of 16 amino acids. Unmatched junction bases numbered 8, after V lost 1 base and J lost 5 bases. CDR3 protein: CASSLFDWDSYQPQHF. The CDR3 DNA reads as TGTGCCAGCAGTTTATTCGACTGGGACAGTTATCAGCCCCAGCATTTT.

The V call is TRBV9, the J call TRBJ1-2; D ambiguous. The CDR3 contains 13 residues. Per the germline V gene, CDR1 is SGDLS and CDR2 is YYNGEE. V was cut by 0 bases and J by 4 bases, with 7 bases left in between. CDR3 coding DNA: TGTGCCAGCAGCGTAGGGAGTCTCTATGGCTACACCTTC. Amino acids: CASSVGSLYGYTF.

The V call is TRBV2, the J call TRBJ2-5, with 7 bases lining up with TRBD2. The germline gives CDR1 SNHLY, CDR2 FYNNEI. The CDR3 length is 16 residues. The V and J ends lost 8 bases and 1 base, in that order; junction bases with no gene match: 13. The DNA for the CDR3 is TGTGCCAGCTCCGTCCCGGGACTAAGGTCCCAAGAGACCCAGTACTTC. It is translated as CASSVPGLRSQETQYF.

A single count supports this clone. V is TRBV6-1 and J is TRBJ2-7; 10 nucleotides match TRBD2. Germline V CDR1 and CDR2: MNHNS, SASEGT. The junction had 13 bases not matched to a gene; V was cut back by 1 base and J by 4 bases. This CDR3 region has 18 residues. CDR3 in DNA: TGTGCCAGCAGTGAAGAGGTAGCGGGAGGTTTTGATGGGTACGAGCAGTACTTC. This translates into CASSEEVAGGFDGYEQYF.

The J gene is TRBJ2-5, the V gene TRBV6-2 or TRBV6-3; 8 bases are shared with TRBD2. This CDR3 has 17 residues. Looked up from germline, CDR1 is MNHEY and CDR2 is SVGEGT. V lost 2 bases, J lost 1 base, and 9 bases stayed unmatched. CDR3 region: CASSYGIAGILQETQYF. The CDR3 nucleotides read TGTGCCAGCAGTTACGGAATAGCGGGGATACTCCAAGAGACCCAGTACTTC.

The rearrangement uses TRBV2 and TRBJ1-2, with a possible D match to TRBD1 (6 bases). The V end was cut by 7 bases, the J end by 0 bases, with 21 bases between. The CDR3 length is 17 residues. CDR1 SNHLY and CDR2 FYNNEI come from the germline V gene. The DNA for the CDR3 is TGTGCCAGCACCCAGATGGGGGCCAGGGTCGCTAACTATGGCTACACCTTC. Protein sequence: CASTQMGARVANYGYTF.

The chain uses TRBV19 and TRBJ2-1, with 11 bases matching TRBD2. Per the germline V gene, CDR1 is LNHDA and CDR2 is SQIVND (reference sequence). The V gene end was trimmed by 1 base and the J gene end by 7 bases; junction bases not matched to a gene: 9. The CDR3 is 17 amino acids. The CDR3 protein is CASSIAPSGGNRNEQFF. In DNA form, the CDR3 reads TGTGCCAGTAGTATAGCGCCTAGCGGGGGGAATCGTAATGAGCAGTTCTTC.